A single sample gave rise to the 22 T cell receptor beta chains below, sequenced in a study of T cells after yellow fever vaccination. TCRdb used MiXCR to reprocess the 5' RACE reads, holding one entry per CDR3 protein. The data contain about 320,000 distinct CDR3 sequences, roughly 4.3% of them singletons. The input for sequencing was PBMCs, taken 15 days after the yellow fever booster vaccination. The receptor set was obtained from a young man who received the YFV17D yellow fever vaccine.

This clonotype has only a few counts. The chain joins TRBV6-5 to TRBJ2-2; D uncertain. Deletions cut 3 bases from V and 5 bases from J, with 10 bases between. The CDR3 has 14 amino acids. Looked up from germline, CDR1 is MNHEY and CDR2 is SVGAGI. The CDR3 DNA reads as TGTGCCAGCAGTTATCTTATCGGGACCGGGGAGCTGTTTTTT. This translates into CASSYLIGTGELFF.

This clonotype was counted only a few times. V usage is TRBV20-1 and J usage is TRBJ1-2; 9 bases align to TRBD1. Per the germline V gene, CDR1 is DFQATT and CDR2 is SNEGSKA (reference sequence). CDR3 size: 16 residues. V lost 3 bases to trimming and J lost 4 bases; unmatched junction nucleotides: 12. CDR3 in DNA: TGCAGTGCTAGGCCTAGCCCGGGACAGGGCATCTATGGCTACACCTTC. It encodes CSARPSPGQGIYGYTF.

The table lists this clonotype with many counts. V gene TRBV5-1 combines with J gene TRBJ2-1; 7 positions match TRBD1. V was clipped by 1 base and J by 4 bases; unmatched bases: 2. CDR3 length: 14 amino acids. CDR1 and CDR2 (germline): SGHRS, YFSETQ. CDR3 in amino acids: CASSLQGEYNEQFF. Here the CDR3 DNA reads TGCGCCAGCAGCTTGCAGGGGGAGTACAATGAGCAGTTCTTC.

This clonotype was seen only a few times. The CDR3 region has the DNA TGCGCCAGCAGCCAAGATTCCGGGGCCGAGCAGTACTTC. Translation gives CASSQDSGAEQYF. V and J are TRBV4-3 and TRBJ2-7, with D perhaps given as TRBD1 or TRBD2 (5 bases each). This CDR3 has 13 amino acids. Trimming stripped 0 bases from V and 6 bases from J, with 9 bases between. Germline CDR1 is LGHNA and CDR2 is YSLEER.

In this sample, this clonotype turned up many times. This rearrangement joins TRBV4-3 to TRBJ2-4; 11 bases are a match to TRBD2. Per the germline V gene, CDR1 is LGHNA and CDR2 is YSLEER. J gave up 0 bases and V 0 bases, and 7 bases lay outside the gene matches. The CDR3 spans 19 residues. The CDR3 sequence: CASSQDEASGGLAKNIQYF. Here the CDR3 DNA reads TGCGCCAGCAGCCAAGACGAGGCTAGCGGGGGGCTAGCCAAAAACATTCAGTACTTC.

The sample holds many counts of this clonotype. The genes are TRBV7-9 and TRBJ2-3, with D hard to call. V was clipped by 1 base and J by 7 bases, with 6 bases between them. The CDR3 extends over 12 amino acids. Germline V lookup: CDR1 SEHNR, CDR2 FQNEAQ (reference sequence). The CDR3 region is CASSLDGYTQYF. Written as DNA, the CDR3 is TGTGCCAGCAGCTTAGACGGTTATACGCAGTATTTT.

This clonotype was detected many times. The chain is built from TRBV4-1 and TRBJ2-3; 7 positions match TRBD1. Germline CDR1 MGHRA, CDR2 YSYEKL. This CDR3 has 14 amino acids. The V segment lost 5 bases and the J segment 5 bases; nucleotides outside the gene matches: 7. The CDR3 reads CASSATGVKDTQYF. As DNA, the CDR3 is TGCGCCAGCAGCGCAACAGGGGTCAAAGATACGCAGTATTTT.

This clonotype was counted many times. The chain recombines TRBV13 with TRBJ2-7; D tentatively fits TRBD1 or TRBD2 (5 bases each). Per germline, CDR1 PRHDT and CDR2 FYEKMQ (reference sequence). V was clipped by 5 bases and J by 5 bases, with 25 bases between them. The CDR3 is 17 amino acids. CDR3 in DNA: TGTGCCAGCAGCCCCGGGGCCGTAGGGTCCACAAGCGACGAGCAGTACTTC. This codes for CASSPGAVGSTSDEQYF. Full variable domain (outside the CDR3, taken from reference TRBV13 and TRBJ2-7): AAGVIQSPRHLIKEKRETATLKCYPIPRHDTVYWYQQGPGQDPQFLISFYEKMQSDKGSIPDRFSAQQFSDYHSELNMSSLELGDSALYFCASSPGAVGSTSDEQYFGPGTRLTVT.

This clonotype has ten or more counts. The chain has TRBV7-2 and TRBJ2-5, with 8 bases that match TRBD2. This CDR3 region has 15 residues. Trimming at V came to 5 bases and at J to 5 bases, leaving 10 bases not matched to a gene. The germline CDR1 and CDR2 sequences are SGHTA and FQGNSA. CDR3 nucleotides: TGTGCCAGCAGCGGGGGGTGGGCTAGCGGGGAGACCCAGTACTTC. This codes for CASSGGWASGETQYF.

This clonotype was observed many times. This chain joins TRBV20-1 and TRBJ2-5, with D possibly being TRBD2 (6 bases). This CDR3 comprises 11 residues. CDR1 is DFQATT and CDR2 is SNEGSKA in the germline V gene (reference sequence). V lost 7 bases and J 4 bases, leaving 10 bases between the germline ends. Written as DNA, the CDR3 is TGCAGTGGGAGGGGCCGAGAGACCCAGTACTTC. As protein: CSGRGRETQYF.

The chain recombines TRBV18 with TRBJ2-7; 14 bases line up with TRBD2. V shed 5 bases and J 3 bases; nucleotides not matched to a gene: 3. The CDR3 consists of 15 residues. The germline V gene has CDR1 KGHSH and CDR2 LQKENI. The CDR3 DNA reads TGTGCCAGCTCAGGACTAGCGGGGGGCAACTACGAGCAGTACGTC. The encoded protein is CASSGLAGGNYEQYV.

This clonotype has at least ten counts. This chain connects TRBV6-6 to TRBJ1-2; possibly TRBD1 for D (5 bases). CDR1 is MNHNY and CDR2 is SVGAGI in the germline V gene (reference sequence). The V gene lost 2 bases and the J gene lost 6 bases, with 16 bases spanning the gap. CDR3 size: 15 residues. The DNA for the CDR3 is TGTGCCAGCAGTTACAGGGGATTGGCGAATGATGGCTACACCTTC. It yields the protein CASSYRGLANDGYTF.

In its sample, this clonotype was seen many times. This sequence joins TRBV7-3 and TRBJ2-2, with 9 bases that match TRBD1. CDR3 length: 17 residues. V gave up 0 bases and J gave up 1 base; unmatched junction bases: 3. Germline loops: CDR1 SGHTA, CDR2 FQGTGA. Here the CDR3 DNA reads TGTGCCAGCAGCTTAACTAGGGACAGGGTGAACACCGGGGAGCTGTTTTTT. Protein: CASSLTRDRVNTGELFF. The entire variable domain, with the rest obtained from reference TRBV7-3 and TRBJ2-2, is as follows: GAGVSQTPSNKVTEKGKYVELRCDPISGHTALYWYRQSLGQGPEFLIYFQGTGAADDSGLPNDRFFAVRPEGSVSTLKIQRTERGDSAVYLCASSLTRDRVNTGELFFGEGSRLTVL.

Worth noting for this clonotype: At one end the junction does not follow the germline gene, possibly because of a read error. V usage is TRBV19 and J usage is TRBJ1-5; D unclear. Per the germline V gene, CDR1 is LNHDA and CDR2 is SQIVND (reference sequence). CDR3 size: 15 residues. The CDR3 sequence: CASNIGPYHNQPQHF. CDR3 DNA sequence: TGTGCCAGTAATATAGGACCGTACCACAATCAGCCCCAGCATTTT.

This clonotype has just a few counts. This sequence joins TRBV6-1 and TRBJ2-1, with 7 bases fitting TRBD2. The CDR3 sequence is 15 residues long. The germline CDR1 and CDR2 sequences are MNHNS and SASEGT. Trimming took 4 bases from V and 12 from J; bases not matched to a gene: 15. The CDR3 sequence is CASSGEGPRVGGQFF. The DNA for the CDR3 is TGTGCCAGCAGTGGGGAGGGGCCCAGGGTCGGTGGGCAGTTCTTC.

This chain connects TRBV11-2 to TRBJ2-5; D tentatively reads TRBD1 or TRBD2 (5 bases each). Deletions cut 1 base from V and 3 bases from J, with 12 bases between. The length of the CDR3 is 15 residues. CDR1 and CDR2 (germline): SGHAT, FQNNGV. This CDR3 is CASSLVGVGEETQYF. For the CDR3, the DNA is TGTGCCAGCAGCTTAGTGGGGGTAGGAGAAGAGACCCAGTACTTC.

This clonotype has a count of ten or more. The J gene is TRBJ2-7, the V gene TRBV20-1; weak D call: TRBD1 (5 bases). The CDR3 spans 13 residues. The V gene's germline CDR1 is DFQATT and CDR2 SNEGSKA (reference sequence). The V and J ends lost 6 bases and 0 bases respectively, with 12 bases between them. The CDR3: CSAEAGNSYEQYF. The CDR3 DNA reads TGCAGTGCCGAGGCAGGGAACTCCTACGAGCAGTACTTC.

Here the CDR3 reads CSARDPTGNQPQHF. The CDR3 DNA is TGCAGTGCTAGAGATCCTACAGGCAATCAGCCCCAGCATTTT. The chain joins TRBV20-1 to TRBJ1-5; no clear D. V gave up 0 bases and J gave up 2 bases, with 8 bases separating them. In germline, CDR1 is DFQATT, CDR2 SNEGSKA (reference sequence). This CDR3 spans 14 amino acids.

This clonotype was recorded at least ten times. The chain couples TRBV4-3 to TRBJ2-2; TRBD1 might be the D (6 bases). Trimming cost V 8 bases and J 4 bases, with 14 bases left between them. Germline V gene sequence: CDR1 LGHNA, CDR2 YSLEER. This CDR3 is built from 14 residues. The CDR3 DNA follows: TGCGCCAGCCGCTCGGACAGATCCACCGGGGAGCTGTTTTTT. It is translated as CASRSDRSTGELFF.

V and J are TRBV29-1 and TRBJ1-4; D might be TRBD1 (6 bases). V lost 4 bases, J lost 6 bases, and 18 bases lay in between. The CDR3 is 15 amino acids. Germline V lookup: CDR1 SQVTM, CDR2 ANQGSEA. The CDR3 DNA reads TGCAGCGTTGTTGAGTGGACAGCCGGGGATGAAAAACTGTTTTTT. Amino acid sequence: CSVVEWTAGDEKLFF. The complete variable domain, with remaining parts taken from reference TRBV29-1 and TRBJ1-4, reads SAVISQKPSRDICQRGTSLTIQCQVDSQVTMMFWYRQQPGQSLTLIATANQGSEATYESGFVIDKFPISRPNLTFSTLTVSNMSPEDSSIYLCSVVEWTAGDEKLFFGSGTQLSVL.

This clonotype was counted many times. V gene TRBV11-2 combines with J gene TRBJ2-2; D might be TRBD2 (5 bases). Germline V gives CDR1 SGHAT, CDR2 FQNNGV. The CDR3 is 14 residues long. V was shortened by 2 bases and J by 8 bases, with 12 bases between the two germline ends. Here the CDR3 DNA reads TGTGCCAGCAGCTTATCCCTAGCTTCTGGGGAGCTGTTTTTT. It codes for CASSLSLASGELFF.

This clonotype occurred many times. This chain joins TRBV7-6 and TRBJ2-6; maybe TRBD1 (5 bases). CDR1 and CDR2 (germline): SGHVS, FNYEAQ. The CDR3 is 18 amino acids. Trimming removed 5 bases from V and 2 bases from J, with 19 bases in between. This CDR3 reads CASSQTAAGSTGANVLTF. The CDR3 nucleotides read TGTGCCAGCAGCCAAACTGCCGCAGGGTCTACTGGGGCCAACGTCCTGACTTTC.